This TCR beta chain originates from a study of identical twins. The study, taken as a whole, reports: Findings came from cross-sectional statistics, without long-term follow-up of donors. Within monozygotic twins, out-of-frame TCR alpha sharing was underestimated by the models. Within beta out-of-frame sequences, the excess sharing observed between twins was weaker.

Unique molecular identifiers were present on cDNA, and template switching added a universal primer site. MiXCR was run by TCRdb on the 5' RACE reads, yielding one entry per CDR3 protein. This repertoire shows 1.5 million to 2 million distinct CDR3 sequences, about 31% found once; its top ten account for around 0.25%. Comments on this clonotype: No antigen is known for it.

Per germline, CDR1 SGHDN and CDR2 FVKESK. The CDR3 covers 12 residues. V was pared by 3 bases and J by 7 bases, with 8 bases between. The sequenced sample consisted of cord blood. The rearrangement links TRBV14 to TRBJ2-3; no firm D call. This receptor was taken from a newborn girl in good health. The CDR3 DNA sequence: TGTGCCAGCAGCCAGGTCCTAAATACGCAGTATTTT. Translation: CASSQVLNTQYF.